Below, 18 T cell receptor beta chains from the same sample are listed, as sequenced in a study of Graves' ophthalmopathy and Graves' hyperthyroidism. RNA transcripts yielded amplified TCR beta CDR3 regions. In the first round, RT-PCR was carried out with HTBI primers, and a multiplex PCR formed the second round. TCRdb processed the multiplex PCR reads anew with MiXCR; each CDR3 protein has one entry. The table records hundreds of thousands of distinct CDR3 sequences, approximately 15% of them present only once. What was sequenced was blood. These receptor sequences come from a woman aged 25 to 39 with Graves' ophthalmopathy.

A word on this clonotype: One end of the junction is discordant with germline, which a read error may explain. The gene calls are TRBV11-2 and TRBJ1-6; D gene uncertain. The germline CDR1 and CDR2 sequences are SGHAT and FQNNGV. This CDR3 is 14 amino acids long. The CDR3 bases are TGTGCCAGCGGGAGTTTAGGGTATAGTTCACCCCTCCACTTT. Translated: CASGSLGYSSPLHF.

The chain links TRBV3-1 to TRBJ2-7, with 7 bases aligning to TRBD1. Germline V gives CDR1 LGHDT, CDR2 YNNKEL (reference sequence). This CDR3 spans 14 amino acids. V was pared by 3 bases and J by 0 bases, with 2 bases of the junction left unmatched. CDR3 in DNA: TGTGCCAGCAGCCAGGGACAGAGCTCCTACGAGCAGTACTTC. Translation: CASSQGQSSYEQYF.

This clonotype was recorded many times. This sequence joins TRBV6-5 and TRBJ2-7, with TRBD1 matching over 10 bases. With V trimmed by 6 bases and J by 4 bases, 0 bases remained unmatched. The CDR3 spans 12 residues. Germline CDR1 is MNHEY and CDR2 is SVGAGI. CDR3 in DNA: TGTGCCAGCAGGGGACAGGGGTACGAGCAGTACTTC. This codes for CASRGQGYEQYF.

This clonotype was seen repeatedly, ten times or more. The J gene is TRBJ1-1, the V gene TRBV30; no clear D. V was pared by 0 bases and J by 1 base, with 3 bases between. The length of the CDR3 is 12 residues. From germline, CDR1 is GTSNPN and CDR2 SVGIG (reference sequence). This CDR3 is CAWSVTNTEAFF. The CDR3 nucleotides read TGTGCCTGGAGTGTAACGAACACTGAAGCTTTCTTT.

Many counts were recorded for this clonotype. V is TRBV7-3 and J is TRBJ2-7, with TRBD2 identical over 12 bases. Per germline, CDR1 SGHTA and CDR2 FQGTGA. V lost 11 bases, J lost 4 bases, and 6 bases stayed unmatched. The CDR3 has 13 amino acids. CDR3 protein: CAGILAGGYEQYF. The DNA of the CDR3 is TGTGCCGGAATTCTAGCGGGAGGGTACGAGCAGTACTTC.

This clonotype was observed a single time. The CDR3 here is CASSYEGPTGELFF. CDR3 in DNA: TGTGCCAGCAGTTACGAAGGGCCCACCGGGGAGCTGTTTTTT. V gene TRBV6-5 combines with J gene TRBJ2-2, with unresolved D. The germline V gene has CDR1 MNHEY and CDR2 SVGAGI. V lost 2 bases and J 4 bases, leaving 8 bases between the germline ends. The CDR3 has 14 amino acids.

At least ten counts were recorded for this clonotype. The rearrangement links TRBV19 to TRBJ2-5; TRBD2 agrees at 9 bases. Germline CDR1 is LNHDA and CDR2 is SQIVND (reference sequence). V lost 3 bases to trimming and J lost 5 bases; unmatched junction nucleotides: 7. The CDR3 is 15 amino acids. Written as DNA, the CDR3 is TGTGCCAGTAGTATCGGCGGGGGGGCCGACGAGACCCAGTACTTC. Translation gives CASSIGGGADETQYF.

This clonotype was counted many times. The chain recombines TRBV10-3 with TRBJ2-7; 9 bases align to TRBD1. Germline lookup yields CDR1 ENHRY and CDR2 SYGVKD. The CDR3 is made up of 14 amino acids. J gave up 5 bases and V 10 bases, and 12 bases lay outside the gene matches. The CDR3 DNA reads TGTGCCACCTCCCACGGGACAGGGTTAAACGAGCAGTACTTC. Translation: CATSHGTGLNEQYF.

This clonotype was counted at least ten times. This rearrangement joins TRBV7-2 to TRBJ2-5; 9 bases agree with TRBD1. The CDR3 is 15 residues long. Per the germline V gene, CDR1 is SGHTA and CDR2 is FQGNSA. Trimming took 0 bases from V and 7 from J; bases not matched to a gene: 6. In DNA form, the CDR3 reads TGTGCCAGCAGCTTAGCGCGGGACAGGGTGGCGACCCAGTACTTC. Its protein product is CASSLARDRVATQYF.

This clonotype was counted many times. The gene calls are TRBV24-1 and TRBJ1-1; D is ambiguous. This CDR3 is 11 amino acids long. Trimming took off 10 bases at V and 5 bases at J, with 10 bases between the two ends. Per germline, CDR1 KGHDR and CDR2 SFDVKD. CDR3 DNA: TGTGCCACGTTGTCGGGGACTGAAGCTTTCTTT. This encodes CATLSGTEAFF.

Ten or more counts support this clonotype. The chain is built from TRBV7-2 and TRBJ1-5; weak D call: TRBD1 (5 bases). This CDR3 is 14 amino acids long. Trimming cost V 6 bases and J 5 bases, with 14 bases left between them. In germline, CDR1 is SGHTA, CDR2 FQGNSA. The CDR3 loop is CASSFWGVDQPQHF. CDR3 sequence (DNA): TGTGCCAGCAGTTTCTGGGGGGTCGATCAGCCCCAGCATTTT. Combining the CDR3 with reference TRBV7-2 and TRBJ1-5 gives the whole variable domain GAGVSQSPSNKVTEKGKDVELRCDPISGHTALYWYRQSLGQGLEFLIYFQGNSAPDKSGLPSDRFSAERTGGSVSTLTIQRTQQEDSAVYLCASSFWGVDQPQHFGDGTRLSIL.

There are many counts of this clonotype. The V and J genes are TRBV7-2 and TRBJ2-7; D might be TRBD1 (6 bases). In germline, CDR1 is SGHTA, CDR2 FQGNSA. V was pared by 6 bases and J by 2 bases, with 17 bases between. This CDR3 region has 15 residues. The chain's CDR3 is CASSRIRGLTYEQYF. The CDR3 DNA reads TGTGCCAGCAGTCGAATCAGGGGTCTCACCTACGAGCAGTACTTC. The entire variable domain, with the rest obtained from reference TRBV7-2 and TRBJ2-7, is as follows: GAGVSQSPSNKVTEKGKDVELRCDPISGHTALYWYRQSLGQGLEFLIYFQGNSAPDKSGLPSDRFSAERTGGSVSTLTIQRTQQEDSAVYLCASSRIRGLTYEQYFGPGTRLTVT.

This clonotype came up many times. The CDR3 here is CASSYDRRHDTEAFF. The CDR3 nucleotides are TGTGCCAGCAGTTACGACCGGCGGCACGACACTGAAGCTTTCTTT. This sequence joins TRBV6-5 and TRBJ1-1; no reliable D call. The CDR3 extends over 15 amino acids. Germline V CDR1 and CDR2: MNHEY, SVGAGI. V shed 2 bases and J shed 3 bases, with 13 bases lying between them.

Many counts were recorded for this clonotype. The V call is TRBV11-2, the J call TRBJ2-7, with 8 bases matching TRBD2. Germline-derived CDR1 and CDR2 are SGHAT and FQNNGV. The V segment lost 3 bases and the J segment 2 bases; nucleotides outside the gene matches: 3. This CDR3 spans 14 amino acids. Written as DNA, the CDR3 is TGTGCCAGCAGCTTTAGCGGGGACACCTACGAGCAGTACTTC. Encoded protein: CASSFSGDTYEQYF.

This clonotype was picked up a small number of times. J is TRBJ1-1 and V is TRBV30, with D maybe TRBD1 (6 bases). This CDR3 is 14 amino acids long. Germline V gene data show CDR1 as GTSNPN and CDR2 as SVGIG (reference sequence). V was clipped by 2 bases and J by 4 bases, with 14 bases between them. Here the CDR3 reads CAWSQGGWSTEAFF. The CDR3 nucleotides read TGTGCCTGGAGTCAAGGGGGATGGAGCACTGAAGCTTTCTTT.

This clonotype has a count of ten or more. This chain links TRBV12-5 with TRBJ1-2; TRBD1 is a possible D gene (5 bases). The ends were cut back, 6 bases at V and 8 bases at J, with 10 bases in the middle. The CDR3 length is 11 residues. Germline-derived CDR1 and CDR2 are LGHNT and FRNRAP. The DNA for the CDR3 is TGTGCTAGTGGACTTGGGGGGGGCTACACCTTC. Protein product: CASGLGGGYTF. The full variable domain, rest sourced from reference TRBV12-5 and TRBJ1-2, is DARVTQTPRHKVTEMGQEVTMRCQPILGHNTVFWYRQTMMQGLELLAYFRNRAPLDDSGMPKDRFSAEMPDATLATLKIQPSEPRDSAVYFCASGLGGGYTFGSGTRLTVV.

This clonotype was recorded at least ten times. This chain links TRBV28 with TRBJ2-7; 9 bases match TRBD1. CDR3 size: 15 residues. The trim removed 5 bases at V and 2 bases at J, leaving 7 bases unmatched. CDR1 and CDR2 (germline): MDHEN, SYDVKM. As DNA, the CDR3 is TGTGCCAGCAGTGAATCGGGACAGGGTCCCTACGAGCAGTACTTC. It codes for CASSESGQGPYEQYF.

This clonotype has ten or more counts. The chain combines TRBV6-1 with TRBJ2-7; D not certain. The V gene lost 5 bases and the J gene lost 1 base, with 9 bases spanning the gap. Germline V CDR1 and CDR2: MNHNS, SASEGT. The CDR3 contains 13 residues. CDR3 in amino acids: CASSPTESYEQYF. CDR3 nucleotide sequence: TGTGCCAGCAGTCCGACGGAATCCTACGAGCAGTACTTC.